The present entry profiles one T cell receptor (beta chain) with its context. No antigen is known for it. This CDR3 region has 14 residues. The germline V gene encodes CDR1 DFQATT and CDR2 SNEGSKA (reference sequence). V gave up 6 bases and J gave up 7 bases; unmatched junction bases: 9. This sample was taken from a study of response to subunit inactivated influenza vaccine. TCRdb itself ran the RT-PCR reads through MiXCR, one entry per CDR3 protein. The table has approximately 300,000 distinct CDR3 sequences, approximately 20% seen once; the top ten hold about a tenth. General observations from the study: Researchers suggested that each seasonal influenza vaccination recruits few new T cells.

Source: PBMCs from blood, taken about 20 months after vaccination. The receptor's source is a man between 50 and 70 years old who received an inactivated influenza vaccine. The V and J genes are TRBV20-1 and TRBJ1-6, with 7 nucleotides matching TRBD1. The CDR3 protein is CSAPTGTVNSPLHF. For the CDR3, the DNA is TGCAGTGCCCCGACCGGGACAGTGAATTCACCCCTCCACTTT.